A single sample gave rise to the 6 T cell receptor beta chains below, sequenced in a study of identifying expanded T cells in peripheral blood. Some clones are missing from TCRdb's copy, which holds only in-frame ones; the method was immunoSEQ multiplex PCR. The sample lists 100,000 or so clones, 87% seen once, with about 18% in the top ten. The sequenced sample was blood. These receptor sequences come from a person between 18 and 75 years old in good health.

The chain employs TRBV28 and TRBJ1-2; a weak D match, TRBD1 (6 bases). Deletions cut 8 bases from V and 2 bases from J, with 18 bases between. The CDR3 contains 15 residues. Germline values: CDR1 MDHEN, CDR2 SYDVKM. The CDR3 here is CASDSGGGPNYGYTF. The CDR3 DNA follows: TGTGCCAGCGATTCGGGGGGCGGACCCAACTATGGCTACACCTTC.

The J gene is TRBJ2-5, the V gene TRBV7-2, with a weak D call TRBD1 (6 bases). V shed 6 bases and J shed 2 bases, with 10 bases lying between them. The CDR3 covers 13 residues. CDR1 and CDR2 from the germline V gene are SGHTA and FQGNSA. The CDR3 DNA follows: TGTGCCAGCAGAAGACAGGAGCAAGAGACCCAGTACTTC. This translates into CASRRQEQETQYF.

For the CDR3, the DNA is TGTGCCAGCAGCCAAGTTGAGAGCTCCTACGAGCAGTACTTC. It codes for CASSQVESSYEQYF. The gene calls are TRBV7-9 and TRBJ2-7; D is undetermined. V was trimmed by 5 bases and J by 0 bases, leaving 11 bases between them. Germline V gene lookup returns CDR1 SEHNR and CDR2 FQNEAQ (reference sequence). The CDR3 contains 14 residues.

The rearrangement uses TRBV27 and TRBJ2-7; D is perhaps TRBD1 (6 bases). In germline, CDR1 is MNHEY, CDR2 SMNVEV (reference sequence). The CDR3 extends over 14 amino acids. Trimming cost V 4 bases and J 1 base, with 11 bases left between them. In DNA, the CDR3 is TGTGCCAGCAGTTGGGGGCGGTTGTCCTACGAGCAGTACTTC. Its translation is CASSWGRLSYEQYF.

V gene TRBV7-9 combines with J gene TRBJ1-2, with 7 bases that match TRBD1. The CDR3 consists of 14 residues. Germline trimming cut 6 bases from V and 7 bases from J; bases unmatched to any gene: 11. Germline values: CDR1 SEHNR, CDR2 FQNEAQ (reference sequence). CDR3 residues: CASRLTGPASGYTF. CDR3 coding DNA: TGTGCCAGCAGACTGACAGGGCCCGCAAGTGGCTACACCTTC.

On this clone itself: At one of its ends the junction is not consistent with the germline gene, which may arise from a read error. This chain's CDR3 is CASSPGGVKVF. The CDR3 DNA reads as TGTGCCAGCAGCCCAGGAGGGGTAAAGGTCTTT. This rearrangement joins TRBV11-2 to TRBJ1-3, with TRBD1 as a possible D gene (5 bases). CDR3 length: 11 residues. Germline CDR1 and CDR2: SGHAT and FQNNGV.